The 27 T cell receptor beta chains reported below all come from one sample, sequenced in a study of CD8 T cells in Susac syndrome. Random hexamers were used to reverse transcribe about 0.5 to 1 ug of RNA. TCRdb fed the immunoSEQ multiplex PCR reads into MiXCR, producing one record per CDR3 protein. The sample lists around 140,000 distinct CDR3 sequences; roughly 80% were seen once. The sample consisted of CD8+ T cells from PBMCs. These receptor sequences come from a human donor with multiple sclerosis.

The V call is TRBV7-8, the J call TRBJ1-1; TRBD1 is a possible D gene (5 bases). Germline loops: CDR1 SGHVS, CDR2 FQNEAQ. The V end lost 5 bases, the J end lost 1 base, and 11 bases lay between the germline ends. The CDR3 is made up of 14 amino acids. CDR3 in amino acids: CASSPTGGNTEAFF. The CDR3 DNA reads as TGTGCCAGCAGCCCGACGGGGGGGAACACTGAAGCTTTCTTT.

The V and J genes are TRBV2 and TRBJ2-7, with a weak D call TRBD2 (6 bases). Per the germline V gene, CDR1 is SNHLY and CDR2 is FYNNEI. The V end lost 6 bases, the J end lost 4 bases, and 19 bases lay between the germline ends. The CDR3 extends over 15 amino acids. CDR3 sequence: CASSLGGGLSYEQYV. The CDR3 DNA reads as TGTGCCAGCAGCTTGGGTGGGGGACTGAGTTACGAGCAGTACGTC.

CDR3 DNA: TGTGCCAGCAGTTTATCGATGGCAGGGAACACTGAAGCTTTCTTT. Translation: CASSLSMAGNTEAFF. The rearrangement links TRBV27 to TRBJ1-1, with D unclear. Germline V gives CDR1 MNHEY, CDR2 SMNVEV (reference sequence). The CDR3 extends over 15 amino acids. V was pared by 0 bases and J by 1 base, with 9 bases between.

This clonotype was seen only once. The chain recombines TRBV30 with TRBJ2-1; TRBD2 might be the D (5 bases). The V end was cut by 5 bases, the J end by 13 bases, with 15 bases between. The CDR3 is 11 amino acids. Germline loops: CDR1 GTSNPN, CDR2 SVGIG (reference sequence). CDR3 region: CAWSHSGKQFF. The CDR3 nucleotides are TGTGCCTGGTCTCACTCCGGGAAACAGTTCTTC.

The chain employs TRBV19 and TRBJ2-1; D perhaps matches TRBD2 (5 bases). Between the trimmed V and J ends, which lost 2 bases and 4 bases, there was a span of 9 bases. CDR3 size: 14 residues. Germline values: CDR1 LNHDA, CDR2 SQIVND (reference sequence). CDR3 bases: TGTGCCAGTAGTATAACCCCGGGATACAATGAGCAGTTCTTC. This gives the protein CASSITPGYNEQFF.

Of note for this clonotype: A much larger clone lies a single base off, so this may be a read error. V is TRBV7-2 and J is TRBJ2-5, with D possibly being TRBD1 (6 bases). Trimming took 7 bases from V and 1 from J, leaving 22 bases between them. There are 17 residues in the CDR3. Germline V CDR1 and CDR2: SGHTA, FQGNSA. The CDR3 sequence: CASTPEGQGTSQETQYF. Written as DNA, the CDR3 is TGTGCCAGCACCCCCGAGGGGCAGGGGACATCCCAAGAGACCCAGTACTTC.

This rearrangement joins TRBV20-1 to TRBJ2-1; no reliable D call. The length of the CDR3 is 12 residues. V lost 5 bases to trimming and J lost 6 bases, with 11 bases between them. The V gene's germline CDR1 is DFQATT and CDR2 SNEGSKA (reference sequence). The CDR3 region has the DNA TGCAGTGCTCCCCCTAAGGGCAATGAGCAGTTCTTC. Amino acids: CSAPPKGNEQFF.

The chain links TRBV2 to TRBJ2-3, with D maybe TRBD1 (5 bases). There are 15 residues in the CDR3. Deletions cut 5 bases from V and 1 base from J, with 13 bases between. In germline, CDR1 is SNHLY, CDR2 FYNNEI. The chain's CDR3 is CASSQGSGGTDTQYF. Written as DNA, the CDR3 is TGTGCCAGCAGTCAGGGATCGGGTGGCACAGATACGCAGTATTTT.

The chain recombines TRBV7-8 with TRBJ2-1; possibly TRBD1 or TRBD2 for D (5 bases each). The ends were cut back, 4 bases at V and 4 bases at J, with 20 bases in the middle. The CDR3 sequence is 17 residues long. Germline V gene data show CDR1 as SGHVS and CDR2 as FQNEAQ. The CDR3 spells CASSYSTWFEGYNEQFF. Here the CDR3 DNA reads TGTGCCAGCAGCTATTCAACCTGGTTTGAGGGGTACAATGAGCAGTTCTTC.

The V and J genes are TRBV5-4 and TRBJ2-7, with D perhaps TRBD2 (5 bases). Germline CDR1 is SGHNT and CDR2 is YYREEE (reference sequence). V lost 4 bases, J lost 5 bases, and 22 bases lay in between. This CDR3 spans 16 amino acids. CDR3 nucleotides: TGTGCCAGCAGCGAAAAGTGGAGCGGCGTTGCCCACGAGCAGTACTTC. Its protein is CASSEKWSGVAHEQYF.

The genes are TRBV11-2 and TRBJ2-1; D could derive from TRBD1 or TRBD2 (5 bases each). This CDR3 comprises 15 residues. Germline CDR1 is SGHAT and CDR2 is FQNNGV. V lost 1 base and J 4 bases, leaving 11 bases between the germline ends. The CDR3 DNA follows: TGTGCCAGCAGCTTAGGAGGGACGGATTACAATGAGCAGTTCTTC. Translated, it gives CASSLGGTDYNEQFF.

V usage is TRBV5-1 and J usage is TRBJ2-1, with 10 positions matching TRBD2. V lost 4 bases and J lost 5; bases outside the gene matches: 18. The V gene's germline CDR1 is SGHRS and CDR2 YFSETQ. The CDR3 runs 19 residues. The DNA of the CDR3 is TGCGCCAGCAGCCCCACCCGACCCCGGACTAGCGGCTCTCACAATGAGCAGTTCTTC. It is translated as CASSPTRPRTSGSHNEQFF.

This clonotype was detected once. The chain employs TRBV12-3 or TRBV12-4 and TRBJ1-2; no clear D gene. CDR3 length: 14 residues. V was trimmed by 1 base and J by 6 bases, leaving 12 bases between them. Written as DNA, the CDR3 is TGTGCCAGCAGTTTAGTGCCGGGTTGGGATGGCTACACCTTC. Translating gives CASSLVPGWDGYTF.

This clonotype was observed a few times. An end of the junction differs from the germline gene, which may be a read error. The J gene is TRBJ1-1, the V gene TRBV5-1; D gene ambiguous. Germline-derived CDR1 and CDR2 are SGHRS and YFSETQ. CDR3 length: 13 amino acids. Written as DNA, the CDR3 is TGTGCCAGCAGCTTAGCTGGGAACACTGAAGCTTTCTTT. Amino acids: CASSLAGNTEAFF.

The CDR3 loop reads CAWSVGGGYTF. The CDR3 coding sequence is TGTGCCTGGAGTGTAGGAGGTGGCTACACCTTC. This chain connects TRBV30 to TRBJ1-2; D remains ambiguous. Looked up from germline, CDR1 is GTSNPN and CDR2 is SVGIG (reference sequence). The CDR3 covers 11 residues. Trimming took 0 bases from V and 7 from J, leaving 6 bases between them.

The chain has TRBV13 and TRBJ2-5; D uncertain. There are 14 residues in the CDR3. CDR1 and CDR2 (germline): PRHDT, FYEKMQ (reference sequence). V shed 5 bases and J shed 5 bases, with 15 bases lying between them. The CDR3 loop reads CASSRPYRGETQYF. DNA for the CDR3: TGTGCCAGCAGCCGACCCTACCGTGGGGAGACCCAGTACTTC.

The chain links TRBV23-1 to TRBJ2-5, with TRBD1 matching over 7 bases. TRBV23-1 is an ORF, and what it does is uncertain. CDR3 length: 18 amino acids. V was clipped by 7 bases and J by 4 bases; unmatched bases: 21. The CDR3 reads CASIRYRGGPGIIETQYF. The DNA of the CDR3 is TGCGCCAGCATACGGTACAGGGGTGGCCCTGGGATAATAGAGACCCAGTACTTC.

This clonotype has more than one count but fewer than ten. The rearrangement links TRBV6-1 to TRBJ2-7; D is possibly TRBD2 (6 bases). The CDR3 totals 11 residues. V was clipped by 6 bases and J by 3 bases, with 6 bases between them. Germline V gene lookup returns CDR1 MNHNS and CDR2 SASEGT. The CDR3 DNA follows: TGTGCCAGCAGGACTAGCTACGAGCAGTACTTC. Translation: CASRTSYEQYF.

The chain employs TRBV28 and TRBJ1-5; possibly TRBD1 for D (5 bases). The V end was cut by 5 bases, the J end by 0 bases, with 11 bases between. This CDR3 has 15 amino acids. CDR1 MDHEN and CDR2 SYDVKM come from the germline V gene. The CDR3: CASSIGDYSNQPQHF. CDR3 nucleotides: TGTGCCAGCAGTATTGGGGACTATAGCAATCAGCCCCAGCATTTT. Complete variable domain (other parts from reference TRBV28 and TRBJ1-5): DVKVTQSSRYLVKRTGEKVFLECVQDMDHENMFWYRQDPGLGLRLIYFSYDVKMKEKGDIPEGYSVSREKKERFSLILESASTNQTSMYLCASSIGDYSNQPQHFGDGTRLSIL.

V is TRBV19 and J is TRBJ1-1, with 8 bases lining up with TRBD1. This CDR3 is 14 amino acids long. V was clipped by 5 bases and J by 5 bases; unmatched bases: 7. Germline CDR1 and CDR2: LNHDA and SQIVND (reference sequence). The CDR3 reads CASSFRTGLTEAFF. The CDR3 coding sequence is TGTGCCAGTAGTTTTCGGACAGGGTTGACTGAAGCTTTCTTT.

The chain employs TRBV5-6 and TRBJ2-3, with D tentatively TRBD1 (5 bases). Per the germline V gene, CDR1 is SGHDT and CDR2 is YYEEEE. The CDR3 is made up of 12 amino acids. CDR3 amino acids: CSCKGKKDTQYF. For the CDR3, the DNA is TGTTCCTGTAAGGGGAAGAAAGATACGCAGTATTTT.

The CDR3: CATSDRAPAEQFF. The CDR3, as DNA: TGTGCCACCAGTGACCGGGCCCCCGCTGAGCAGTTCTTC. The chain joins TRBV24-1 to TRBJ2-1; D not certain. This CDR3 is built from 13 residues. Germline assignment: CDR1 KGHDR and CDR2 SFDVKD. The V and J ends lost 4 bases and 9 bases respectively, with 12 bases between them.

In this sample, this clonotype turned up once. The rearrangement joins TRBV7-9 to TRBJ2-3; D not resolved. Per germline, CDR1 SEHNR and CDR2 FQNEAQ (reference sequence). Between the trimmed V and J ends, which lost 8 bases and 4 bases, there was a span of 19 bases. The CDR3 loop spans 15 amino acids. DNA of the CDR3: TGTGCCAGCGTTCTTGCCCGAAGTATGGCAGATACGCAGTATTTT. Translated: CASVLARSMADTQYF.

V gene TRBV5-1 combines with J gene TRBJ1-1; TRBD1 might be the D (6 bases). The V end lost 0 bases, the J end lost 0 bases, and 12 bases lay between the germline ends. CDR3 length: 16 amino acids. Germline V lookup: CDR1 SGHRS, CDR2 YFSETQ. In DNA, the CDR3 is TGCGCCAGCAGCTTGGATCGGGGGCGAATGAACACTGAAGCTTTCTTT. Translating gives CASSLDRGRMNTEAFF.

V is TRBV7-6 and J is TRBJ2-2; D perhaps matches TRBD1 (6 bases). Trimming removed 4 bases from V and 5 bases from J, with 14 bases in between. The germline V gene has CDR1 SGHVS and CDR2 FNYEAQ. This CDR3 is 15 amino acids long. CDR3 bases: TGTGCCAGCAGCTCCTCGGACAGCTTGACCGGGGAGCTGTTTTTT. Translated: CASSSSDSLTGELFF.

The chain uses TRBV2 and TRBJ2-1; D call uncertain. CDR3 length equals 16 residues. Germline assignment: CDR1 SNHLY and CDR2 FYNNEI. V lost 3 bases, J lost 4 bases, and 16 bases lay in between. The CDR3 loop is CASSDGPGQSYNEQFF. The DNA of the CDR3 is TGTGCCAGCAGTGATGGTCCCGGGCAGTCTTACAATGAGCAGTTCTTC. The complete variable domain, with remaining parts taken from reference TRBV2 and TRBJ2-1, reads EPEVTQTPSHQVTQMGQEVILRCVPISNHLYFYWYRQILGQKVEFLVSFYNNEISEKSEIFDDQFSVERPDGSNFTLKIRSTKLEDSAMYFCASSDGPGQSYNEQFFGPGTRLTVL.

This clonotype was observed once. This chain connects TRBV9 to TRBJ2-6, with TRBD2 matching over 8 bases. The V segment lost 4 bases and the J segment 3 bases; nucleotides outside the gene matches: 3. The length of the CDR3 is 15 residues. Germline V gives CDR1 SGDLS, CDR2 YYNGEE. This CDR3 is CASSPRGGGANVLTF. CDR3 bases: TGTGCCAGCAGCCCCCGGGGGGGTGGGGCCAACGTCCTGACTTTC.